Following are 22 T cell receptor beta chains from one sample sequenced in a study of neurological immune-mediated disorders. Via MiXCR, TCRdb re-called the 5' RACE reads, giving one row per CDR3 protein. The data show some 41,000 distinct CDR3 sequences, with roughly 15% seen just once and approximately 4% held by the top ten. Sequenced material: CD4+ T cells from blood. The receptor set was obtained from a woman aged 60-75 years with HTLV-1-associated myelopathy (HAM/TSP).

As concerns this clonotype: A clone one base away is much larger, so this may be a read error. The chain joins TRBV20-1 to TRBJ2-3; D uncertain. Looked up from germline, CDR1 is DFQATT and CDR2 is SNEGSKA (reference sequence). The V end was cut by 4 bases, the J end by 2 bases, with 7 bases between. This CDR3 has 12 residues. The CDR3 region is CSANRVTDTQYF. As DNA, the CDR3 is TGCAGTGCTAACCGGGTCACAGATACGCAGTATTTT.

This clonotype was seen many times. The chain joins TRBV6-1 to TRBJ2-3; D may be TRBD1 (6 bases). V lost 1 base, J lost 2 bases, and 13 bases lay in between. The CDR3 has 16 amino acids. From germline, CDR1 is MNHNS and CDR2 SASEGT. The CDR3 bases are TGTGCCAGCAGTGAAGTTGCCGGACAGAACACAGATACGCAGTATTTT. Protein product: CASSEVAGQNTDTQYF.

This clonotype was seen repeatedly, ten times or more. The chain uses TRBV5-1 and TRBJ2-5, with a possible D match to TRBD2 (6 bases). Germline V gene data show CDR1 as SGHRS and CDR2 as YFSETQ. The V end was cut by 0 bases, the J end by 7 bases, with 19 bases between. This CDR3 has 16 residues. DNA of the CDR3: TGCGCCAGCAGCTTGGTCGGAGGGACCCAAGGTCGGACCCAGTACTTC. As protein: CASSLVGGTQGRTQYF.

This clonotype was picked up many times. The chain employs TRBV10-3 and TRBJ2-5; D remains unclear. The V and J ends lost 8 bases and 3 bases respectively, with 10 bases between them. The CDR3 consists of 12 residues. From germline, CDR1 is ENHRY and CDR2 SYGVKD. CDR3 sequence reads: CAIGETEETQYF. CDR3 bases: TGTGCCATCGGGGAAACAGAAGAGACCCAGTACTTC.

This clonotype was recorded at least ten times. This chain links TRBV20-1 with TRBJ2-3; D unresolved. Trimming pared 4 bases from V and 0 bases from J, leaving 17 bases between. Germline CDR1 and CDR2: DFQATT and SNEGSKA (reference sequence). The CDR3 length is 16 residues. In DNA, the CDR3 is TGCAGTGCTAATTTGAGGCTGGCTAGTAGCACAGATACGCAGTATTTT. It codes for CSANLRLASSTDTQYF.

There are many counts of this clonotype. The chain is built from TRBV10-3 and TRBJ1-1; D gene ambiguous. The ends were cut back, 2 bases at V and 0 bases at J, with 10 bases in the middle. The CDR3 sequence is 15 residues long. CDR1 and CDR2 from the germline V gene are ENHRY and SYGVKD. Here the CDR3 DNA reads TGTGCCATCAGTGAGGATGGCCGTATGAACACTGAAGCTTTCTTT. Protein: CAISEDGRMNTEAFF.

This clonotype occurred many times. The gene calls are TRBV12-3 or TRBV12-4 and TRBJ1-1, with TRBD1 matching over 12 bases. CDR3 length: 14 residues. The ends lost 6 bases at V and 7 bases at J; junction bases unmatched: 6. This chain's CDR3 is CASRGTGGAGEAFF. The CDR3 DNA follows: TGTGCCAGCAGGGGGACAGGGGGCGCGGGTGAAGCTTTCTTT.

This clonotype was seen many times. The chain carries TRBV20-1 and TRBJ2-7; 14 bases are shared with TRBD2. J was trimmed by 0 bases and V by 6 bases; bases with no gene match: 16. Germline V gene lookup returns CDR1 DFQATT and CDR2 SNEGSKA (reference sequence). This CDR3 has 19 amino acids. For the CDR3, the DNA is TGCAGTGCACCAAAAACCGGACTAGCGGGGGGCCATGGCTCCTACGAGCAGTACTTC. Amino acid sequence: CSAPKTGLAGGHGSYEQYF.

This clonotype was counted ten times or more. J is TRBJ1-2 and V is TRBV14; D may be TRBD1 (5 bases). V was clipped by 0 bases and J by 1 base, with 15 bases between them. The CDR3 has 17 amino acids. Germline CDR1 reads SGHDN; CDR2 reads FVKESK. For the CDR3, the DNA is TGTGCCAGCAGCCAAGATTTCCTACAGGAGCTTAACTATGGCTACACCTTC. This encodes CASSQDFLQELNYGYTF. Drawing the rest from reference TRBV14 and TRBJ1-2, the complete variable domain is EAGVTQFPSHSVIEKGQTVTLRCDPISGHDNLYWYRRVMGKEIKFLLHFVKESKQDESGMPNNRFLAERTGGTYSTLKVQPAELEDSGVYFCASSQDFLQELNYGYTFGSGTRLTVV.

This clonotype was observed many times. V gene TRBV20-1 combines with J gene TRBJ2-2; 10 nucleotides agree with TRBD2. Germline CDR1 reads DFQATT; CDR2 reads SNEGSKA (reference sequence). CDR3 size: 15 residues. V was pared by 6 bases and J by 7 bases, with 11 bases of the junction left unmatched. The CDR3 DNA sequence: TGCAGTGCGAGGGTGGTTCTAGCGGGGGACGGGGAGCTGTTTTTT. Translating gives CSARVVLAGDGELFF.

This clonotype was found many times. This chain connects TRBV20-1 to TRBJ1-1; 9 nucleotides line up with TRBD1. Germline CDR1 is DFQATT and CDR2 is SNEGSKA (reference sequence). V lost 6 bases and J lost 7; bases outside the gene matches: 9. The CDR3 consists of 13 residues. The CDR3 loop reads CSASGQGDLEAFF. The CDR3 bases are TGCAGTGCGTCGGGACAGGGCGATCTTGAAGCTTTCTTT.

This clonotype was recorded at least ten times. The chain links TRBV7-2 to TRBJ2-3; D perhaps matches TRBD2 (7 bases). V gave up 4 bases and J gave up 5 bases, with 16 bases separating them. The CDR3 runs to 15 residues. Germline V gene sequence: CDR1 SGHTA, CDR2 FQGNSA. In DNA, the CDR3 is TGTGCCAGCAGCTCCTGGGGGGGGCAAGGAGATACGCAGTATTTT. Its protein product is CASSSWGGQGDTQYF.

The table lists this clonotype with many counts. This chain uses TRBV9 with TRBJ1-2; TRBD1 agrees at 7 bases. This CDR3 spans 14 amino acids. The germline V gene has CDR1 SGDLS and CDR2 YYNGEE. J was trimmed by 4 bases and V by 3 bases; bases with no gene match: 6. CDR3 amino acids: CASSENPGGYGYTF. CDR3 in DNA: TGTGCCAGCAGCGAGAACCCAGGGGGCTATGGCTACACCTTC.

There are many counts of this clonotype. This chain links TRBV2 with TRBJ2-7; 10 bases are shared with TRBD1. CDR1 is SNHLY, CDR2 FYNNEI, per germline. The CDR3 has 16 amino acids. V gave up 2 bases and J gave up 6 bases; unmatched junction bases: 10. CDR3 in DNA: TGTGCCAGCAGTGAATCTATTATCGGGACAGGGGTCGAGCAGTACTTC. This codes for CASSESIIGTGVEQYF.

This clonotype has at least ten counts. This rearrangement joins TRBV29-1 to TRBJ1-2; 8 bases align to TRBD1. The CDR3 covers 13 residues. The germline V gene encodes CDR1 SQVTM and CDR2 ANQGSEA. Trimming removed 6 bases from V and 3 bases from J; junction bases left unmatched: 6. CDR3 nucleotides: TGCAGCGTGGGGGGACAGGAACACTATGGCTACACCTTC. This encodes CSVGGQEHYGYTF.

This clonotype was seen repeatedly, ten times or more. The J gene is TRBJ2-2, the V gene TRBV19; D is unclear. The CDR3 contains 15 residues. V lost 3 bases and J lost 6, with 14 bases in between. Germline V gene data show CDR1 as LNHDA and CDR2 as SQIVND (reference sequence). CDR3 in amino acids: CASSIQARGPGELFF. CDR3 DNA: TGTGCCAGTAGTATCCAGGCTCGAGGCCCCGGGGAGCTGTTTTTT.

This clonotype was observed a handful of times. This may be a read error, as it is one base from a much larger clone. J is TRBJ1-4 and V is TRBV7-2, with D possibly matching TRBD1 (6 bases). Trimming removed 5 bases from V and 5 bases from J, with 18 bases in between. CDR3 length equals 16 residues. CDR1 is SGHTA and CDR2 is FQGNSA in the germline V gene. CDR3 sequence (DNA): TGTGCCAGCAGCACACCCAAGGTGGGGGCGAATGAAAAACTGTTTTTT. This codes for CASSTPKVGANEKLFF.

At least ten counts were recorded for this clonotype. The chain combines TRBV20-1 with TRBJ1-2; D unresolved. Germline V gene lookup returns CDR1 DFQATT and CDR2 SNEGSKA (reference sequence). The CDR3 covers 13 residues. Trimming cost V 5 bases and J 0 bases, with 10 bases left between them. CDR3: CSASTVANYGYTF. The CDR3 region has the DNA TGCAGTGCTTCGACCGTAGCTAACTATGGCTACACCTTC.

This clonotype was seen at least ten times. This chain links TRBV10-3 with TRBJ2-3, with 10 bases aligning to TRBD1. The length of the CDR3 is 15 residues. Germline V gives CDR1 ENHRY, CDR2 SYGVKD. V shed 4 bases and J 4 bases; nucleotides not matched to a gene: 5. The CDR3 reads CAISVGQGGADTQYF. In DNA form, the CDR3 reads TGTGCCATCAGTGTAGGACAGGGGGGCGCAGATACGCAGTATTTT.

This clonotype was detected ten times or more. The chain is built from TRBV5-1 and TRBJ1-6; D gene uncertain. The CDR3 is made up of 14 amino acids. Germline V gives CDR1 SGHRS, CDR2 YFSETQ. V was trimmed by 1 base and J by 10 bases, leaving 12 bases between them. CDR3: CASSLSQVDSPLHF. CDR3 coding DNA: TGCGCCAGCAGCTTGTCACAAGTTGACTCACCCCTCCACTTT.

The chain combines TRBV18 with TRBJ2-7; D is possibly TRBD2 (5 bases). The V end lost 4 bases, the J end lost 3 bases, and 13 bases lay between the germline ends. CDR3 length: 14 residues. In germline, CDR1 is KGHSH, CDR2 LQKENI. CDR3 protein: CASSLAMNHYEQYF. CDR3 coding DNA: TGTGCCAGCTCACTAGCGATGAATCACTACGAGCAGTACTTC.

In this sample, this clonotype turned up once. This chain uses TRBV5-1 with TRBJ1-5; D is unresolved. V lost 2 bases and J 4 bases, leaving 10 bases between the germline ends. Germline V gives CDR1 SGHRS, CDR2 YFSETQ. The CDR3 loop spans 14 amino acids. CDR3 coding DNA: TGCGCCAGCAGCTTTCGGCCAGGAAATCAGCCCCAGCATTTT. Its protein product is CASSFRPGNQPQHF. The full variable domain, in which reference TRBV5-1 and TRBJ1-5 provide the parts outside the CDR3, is KAGVTQTPRYLIKTRGQQVTLSCSPISGHRSVSWYQQTPGQGLQFLFEYFSETQRNKGNFPGRFSGRQFSNSRSEMNVSTLELGDSALYLCASSFRPGNQPQHFGDGTRLSIL.